Only one count was recorded for the clone carrying this T cell receptor beta chain. The authors ran a second PCR of about 7 to 11 cycles using a sample-barcoded 5' primer and a J-beta primer mix. TCRdb processed the 5' RACE reads anew with MiXCR; each CDR3 protein has one entry. The sample consists of about 780,000 distinct CDR3 sequences, roughly 24% of them appearing once. This sample is drawn from a study of blood T cells in healthy people across ages. The sample was also linked to a second study, of T cells of mothers and their children.

The sequenced material came from blood. The clonotype originates from a boy younger than 18 in good health.

CDR3 nucleotides: TGCGCCAGCAGCCCGGGGTCCACCAATGAGCAGTTCTTC. Amino acids: CASSPGSTNEQFF. The genes are TRBV5-1 and TRBJ2-1, with a possible D match to TRBD2 (5 bases). The CDR3 length is 13 residues. The ends were cut back, 4 bases at V and 6 bases at J, with 11 bases in the middle. In germline, CDR1 is SGHRS, CDR2 YFSETQ.